The sequence of this TCR beta chain was determined in a study of T cell repertoires in cytomegalovirus infection. The CDR3 runs 15 residues. V dropped 1 base and J dropped 3 bases, with 13 bases sitting between them. CDR1 is SGHAT and CDR2 is FQNNGV in the germline V gene. There are a few counts of this clonotype. Its target is not known. TCRdb analysed the reads with MiXCR anew, one entry per CDR3 protein. The repertoire has hundreds of thousands of distinct CDR3 sequences, just under 30% of them found once; the top ten carry roughly 20%. The chain has TRBV11-2 and TRBJ2-7, with D possibly being TRBD1 or TRBD2 (5 bases each). This receptor was identified in a human donor in good health (CMV status not recorded). Some clones in this sample may be carry-over from other donors' samples. Specimen: cultured PBMCs, collected from culture after CMV antigen stimulation. The CDR3 spells CASSLGYSGSYEQYF. CDR3 sequence (DNA): TGTGCCAGCAGCTTAGGGTATTCAGGGAGCTACGAGCAGTACTTC.